The 25 T cell receptor beta chains given below trace back to one sample, sequenced in a study of CD8+CD57+ T cells in acquired aplastic anemia. The template for TCR beta VDJ and CDR3 sequence profiling was genomic DNA. In TCRdb, the reads were re-called with MiXCR into one record per CDR3 protein. The table lists 200,000 to 250,000 distinct CDR3 sequences, roughly 57% of them singletons. Sequencing used sorted CD4+, CD8+, or CD8+CD57+ T cells (not recorded which) from PBMCs. Receptors originate from a human donor in good health.

This sequence joins TRBV5-1 and TRBJ2-5; possible D gene TRBD2, 7 bases. The CDR3 is 16 amino acids. Trimming stripped 4 bases from V and 0 bases from J, with 16 bases between. Germline V gene lookup returns CDR1 SGHRS and CDR2 YFSETQ. As DNA, the CDR3 is TGCGCCAGCAGCCGTACAGGGAGGGCGTACCAAGAGACCCAGTACTTC. Protein: CASSRTGRAYQETQYF. Together with reference TRBV5-1 and TRBJ2-5, the CDR3 gives the full variable domain: KAGVTQTPRYLIKTRGQQVTLSCSPISGHRSVSWYQQTPGQGLQFLFEYFSETQRNKGNFPGRFSGRQFSNSRSEMNVSTLELGDSALYLCASSRTGRAYQETQYFGPGTRLLVL.

With respect to this clonotype: Sequence at one end of the junction differs from germline and may be a read error. The chain is built from TRBV2 and TRBJ2-5; 9 bases align to TRBD2. The CDR3 is 14 amino acids. CDR1 and CDR2 (germline): SNHLY, FYNNEI. CDR3: CATSIAGGSETQYF. The DNA for the CDR3 is TGTGCCACCAGTATTGCGGGAGGGTCGGAGACCCAGTACTTC.

J is TRBJ2-3 and V is TRBV15, with D unresolved. Matching the DNA end better, TRBJ1-5 makes the J call doubtful. This CDR3 is built from 15 residues. Germline V CDR1 and CDR2: LNHNV, YYDKDF (reference sequence). CDR3 protein: CATSREAGGSDTQHF. The CDR3 DNA sequence: TGTGCCACCAGCAGAGAAGCGGGAGGCTCAGATACGCAGCATTTT.

The V and J genes are TRBV27 and TRBJ2-3; D is possibly TRBD1 (5 bases). Germline CDR1 MNHEY, CDR2 SMNVEV (reference sequence). V dropped 1 base and J dropped 2 bases, with 13 bases sitting between them. This CDR3 is 16 amino acids long. CDR3 loop: CASSLFTGSVTDTQYF. CDR3 nucleotide sequence: TGTGCCAGCAGTTTATTTACAGGCTCAGTCACAGATACGCAGTATTTT.

This clonotype appeared once. The CDR3: CASSPQGGVGSYEQYF. CDR3 DNA: TGTGCCAGCAGCCCCCAGGGAGGGGTAGGGTCCTACGAGCAGTACTTC. The V and J genes are TRBV9 and TRBJ2-7; TRBD2 agrees at 7 bases. The CDR3 totals 16 residues. The V and J ends lost 4 bases and 1 base, in that order; junction bases with no gene match: 11. Germline V lookup: CDR1 SGDLS, CDR2 YYNGEE. The entire variable domain, with the rest obtained from reference TRBV9 and TRBJ2-7, is as follows: DSGVTQTPKHLITATGQRVTLRCSPRSGDLSVYWYQQSLDQGLQFLIQYYNGEERAKGNILERFSAQQFPDLHSELNLSSLELGDSALYFCASSPQGGVGSYEQYFGPGTRLTVT.

The rearrangement uses TRBV25-1 and TRBJ1-2; possible D gene TRBD1, 5 bases. The ends were cut back, 3 bases at V and 11 bases at J, with 16 bases in the middle. This CDR3 region has 13 residues. The germline gives CDR1 MGHDK, CDR2 SYGVNS. The CDR3 DNA reads as TGTGCCAGCAGTGATTCTGGGGGACGTAAATACACCTTC. Protein sequence: CASSDSGGRKYTF.

The chain links TRBV29-1 to TRBJ2-3; 7 positions agree with TRBD1. Germline values: CDR1 SQVTM, CDR2 ANQGSEA. The CDR3 loop spans 19 amino acids. The J segment lost 3 bases and the V segment lost 1 base, leaving 19 bases of the junction unmatched. The CDR3 bases are TGCAGCGTTGAAGGGACCGGGACAGCCAATTTGAGGCAGACAGATACGCAGTATTTT. This sequence encodes CSVEGTGTANLRQTDTQYF.

This clonotype appeared a few times. DNA for the CDR3: TGTGCCAGCAGTCCTACCCTTACGACAGGGAATGAGCAGTTCTTC. It translates to CASSPTLTTGNEQFF. V gene TRBV7-2 combines with J gene TRBJ2-1; 7 nucleotides agree with TRBD1. Germline V gene lookup returns CDR1 SGHTA and CDR2 FQGNSA. CDR3 size: 15 residues. J lost 7 bases, V lost 6 bases, and 12 bases had no gene match.

This sequence joins TRBV7-2 and TRBJ2-2; D gene ambiguous. The V gene lost 1 base and the J gene lost 4 bases, with 10 bases spanning the gap. CDR3 length equals 15 residues. Germline V gene data show CDR1 as SGHTA and CDR2 as FQGNSA. For the CDR3, the DNA is TGTGCCAGCAGCTTAGAAGGGAAGAGCACCGGGGAGCTGTTTTTT. Protein: CASSLEGKSTGELFF.

The gene calls are TRBV29-1 and TRBJ2-6, with a tentative D call TRBD2 (5 bases). The V end lost 8 bases, the J end lost 3 bases, and 11 bases lay between the germline ends. CDR1 is SQVTM, CDR2 ANQGSEA, per germline. The CDR3 length is 13 residues. The CDR3 loop reads CSIPGNGANVLTF. The CDR3 coding sequence is TGCAGCATCCCCGGGAATGGGGCCAACGTCCTGACTTTC.

Remarks on this clonotype: This clone may be a read error of a much larger clone one base away. The chain couples TRBV11-2 to TRBJ1-1, with 9 nucleotides matching TRBD1. J was trimmed by 8 bases and V by 8 bases; bases with no gene match: 6. In germline, CDR1 is SGHAT, CDR2 FQNNGV. The CDR3 runs to 12 residues. The CDR3 is CASGLGTGEAFF. CDR3 nucleotide sequence: TGTGCCAGCGGCCTAGGGACAGGGGAAGCTTTCTTT.

The chain is built from TRBV2 and TRBJ1-5; TRBD1 is a possible D gene (6 bases). The V gene's germline CDR1 is SNHLY and CDR2 FYNNEI. The CDR3 consists of 16 residues. Trimming removed 6 bases from V and 1 base from J, with 16 bases in between. CDR3 sequence reads: CASRPNPGQSNQPQHF. In DNA, the CDR3 is TGTGCCAGCAGACCCAATCCCGGACAGAGCAATCAGCCCCAGCATTTT.

This clonotype was seen a few times. V and J are TRBV29-1 and TRBJ2-2; D perhaps matches TRBD2 (5 bases). Germline loops: CDR1 SQVTM, CDR2 ANQGSEA. The ends were cut back, 6 bases at V and 3 bases at J, with 5 bases in the middle. This CDR3 contains 11 residues. The DNA of the CDR3 is TGCAGCGTGAGGGACACCGGGGAGCTGTTTTTT. This encodes CSVRDTGELFF.

The rearrangement uses TRBV2 and TRBJ2-1; 13 bases agree with TRBD2. Germline V CDR1 and CDR2: SNHLY, FYNNEI. With V trimmed by 9 bases and J by 2 bases, 7 bases remained unmatched. The CDR3 sequence is 16 residues long. The CDR3 DNA sequence: TGTGCCAGTACTAGCGGGGGGGTCGTCACCTACAATGAGCAGTTCTTC. This codes for CASTSGGVVTYNEQFF. Full variable domain (missing parts from reference TRBV2 and TRBJ2-1): EPEVTQTPSHQVTQMGQEVILRCVPISNHLYFYWYRQILGQKVEFLVSFYNNEISEKSEIFDDQFSVERPDGSNFTLKIRSTKLEDSAMYFCASTSGGVVTYNEQFFGPGTRLTVL.

In nucleotides, the CDR3 is TGTGCCAGTAGTATGGGGCGGGGCTCCTACGAGCAGTACTTC. Its protein product is CASSMGRGSYEQYF. This sequence joins TRBV19 and TRBJ2-7; tentative D call: TRBD2 (6 bases). This CDR3 comprises 14 residues. The germline V and J ends were trimmed by 3 bases and 0 bases, with 9 bases remaining between them. Germline lookup yields CDR1 LNHDA and CDR2 SQIVND (reference sequence).

The chain carries TRBV2 and TRBJ2-7; no definite D call. The ends were cut back, 2 bases at V and 7 bases at J, with 6 bases in the middle. The CDR3 contains 11 residues. The germline V gene encodes CDR1 SNHLY and CDR2 FYNNEI. CDR3 nucleotides: TGTGCCAGCAGTGAATCGTCGGAGCAGTACTTC. Translating it yields CASSESSEQYF.

CDR3 sequence: CASSDRVLGYTF. In DNA form, the CDR3 reads TGTGCCAGCAGCGACAGGGTCCTTGGCTACACCTTC. The chain couples TRBV2 to TRBJ1-2, with 7 bases aligning to TRBD1. The J segment lost 7 bases and the V segment lost 6 bases, leaving 5 bases of the junction unmatched. Looked up from germline, CDR1 is SNHLY and CDR2 is FYNNEI. The CDR3 loop spans 12 amino acids.

Here the CDR3 DNA reads TGTGCCAGCAGTTTCTCGACAGACGCTAACTATGGCTACACCTTC. As protein: CASSFSTDANYGYTF. This chain uses TRBV6-5 with TRBJ1-2; weak D call: TRBD1 (5 bases). Per germline, CDR1 MNHEY and CDR2 SVGAGI. The CDR3 is 15 amino acids. The V gene lost 4 bases and the J gene lost 0 bases, with 12 bases spanning the gap.

Concerning this clonotype: Just one base apart from a much larger clone, this may be a read error. V is TRBV6-5 and J is TRBJ2-7; D ambiguous. The length of the CDR3 is 16 residues. Germline CDR1 reads MNHEY; CDR2 reads SVGAGI. CDR3 sequence reads: CASSYSLRLASYEKYF. CDR3 sequence (DNA): TGTGCCAGCAGTTACTCCCTCCGCCTGGCTTCCTACGAGAAGTACTTC.

This chain uses TRBV20-1 with TRBJ2-6; TRBD1 aligns across 9 bases. The J segment lost 0 bases and the V segment lost 5 bases, leaving 20 bases of the junction unmatched. Per the germline V gene, CDR1 is DFQATT and CDR2 is SNEGSKA (reference sequence). This CDR3 spans 21 amino acids. CDR3 in DNA: TGCAGTGCTCAGGACCGAGACAGGGGGGCAGTTGACGGCTCTGGGGCCAACGTCCTGACTTTC. This encodes CSAQDRDRGAVDGSGANVLTF.

This clonotype has ten or more counts. The V and J genes are TRBV29-1 and TRBJ2-7; either TRBD1 or TRBD2 may fit D (5 bases each). Looked up from germline, CDR1 is SQVTM and CDR2 is ANQGSEA. CDR3 length: 16 amino acids. V was cut by 0 bases and J by 2 bases, with 17 bases left in between. This chain's CDR3 is CSVEDAGAGLTYEQYF. The CDR3 DNA is TGCAGCGTTGAAGATGCCGGGGCAGGGCTGACCTACGAGCAGTACTTC.

V and J are TRBV29-1 and TRBJ2-4; 13 bases align to TRBD2. This CDR3 has 13 residues. The germline V gene has CDR1 SQVTM and CDR2 ANQGSEA. J lost 9 bases, V lost 4 bases, and 3 bases had no gene match. The CDR3 DNA follows: TGCAGCGTTGCGGGGACTAGCGGGGTCATTCAGTACTTC. This encodes CSVAGTSGVIQYF.

The J gene is TRBJ2-1, the V gene TRBV11-2; TRBD2 aligns across 9 bases. CDR1 is SGHAT and CDR2 is FQNNGV in the germline V gene. There are 15 residues in the CDR3. V gave up 5 bases and J gave up 3 bases; unmatched junction bases: 5. The CDR3 DNA reads as TGTGCCAGCAGCCCTAGCGGGGACCGCTACAATGAGCAGTTCTTC. Translated: CASSPSGDRYNEQFF. Complete variable domain (other parts from reference TRBV11-2 and TRBJ2-1): EAGVAQSPRYKIIEKRQSVAFWCNPISGHATLYWYQQILGQGPKLLIQFQNNGVVDDSQLPKDRFSAERLKGVDSTLKIQPAKLEDSAVYLCASSPSGDRYNEQFFGPGTRLTVL.

CDR3 loop: CASSVEQLNTEAFF. CDR3 bases: TGTGCCAGCAGCGTAGAACAGCTGAACACTGAAGCTTTCTTT. The chain joins TRBV9 to TRBJ1-1; D is unresolved. Germline loops: CDR1 SGDLS, CDR2 YYNGEE. There are 14 residues in the CDR3. V lost 0 bases and J lost 0, with 6 bases in between.

This clonotype was seen many times. The rearrangement joins TRBV5-8 to TRBJ2-1; the match to TRBD2 covers 8 bases. The germline CDR1 and CDR2 sequences are SGHTS and YDEGEE. The CDR3 has 14 amino acids. V trimming: 4 bases; J trimming: 7 bases; junction bases outside the gene matches: 7. CDR3 region: CASSPGLVGNEQFF. The DNA for the CDR3 is TGTGCCAGCAGCCCGGGACTAGTGGGAAATGAGCAGTTCTTC.